The entry below describes one T cell receptor (beta chain). Its antigen is not identified. The germline gives CDR1 MNHEY, CDR2 SMNVEV (reference sequence). The CDR3 runs to 18 residues. J gave up 3 bases and V 5 bases, and 9 bases lay outside the gene matches. Peripheral blood came from all dose cohorts at three timepoints. The assay was immunoSEQ multiplex PCR, and TCRdb's table has in-frame clones only and misses some. The sample yields about 54,000 clones, about nine tenths seen once. The data belong to a study of OX40 agonist ivuxolimab in advanced cancers. Study-wide results and caveats: Dose levels from 0.1 to 3.0 mg/kg saw CD4+ and CD8+ blood T cells expand clonally by week 6.

Specimen: CD4+ or CD8+ T cells sorted from blood, collected in a trial of the OX40 agonist ivuxolimab. The chain couples TRBV27 to TRBJ2-1; TRBD2 agrees at 14 bases. The origin of this receptor is an adult with an advanced solid tumor such as melanoma, head and neck, liver or kidney cancer. CDR3 DNA: TGTGCCAGCAGTGCCGGACTAGCGGGGGGTACGTTCTACAATGAGCAGTTCTTC. It is translated as CASSAGLAGGTFYNEQFF.